These 21 T cell receptor beta chains came from one sample sequenced in a study of T cell clonality in common variable immunodeficiency. The data were produced by immunoSEQ multiplex PCR, yet TCRdb's version contains in-frame clones alone and is incomplete. This sample carries more than 35,000 clones, none of them present only once. The sample consisted of peripheral blood mononuclear cells. These receptors all come from a person aged 18 to 75 in good health.

The sample holds many counts of this clone. The observed sequence ends 3 residues before the CDR3 terminus, with the missing tail filled in from the germline J gene. The J gene is TRBJ2-2, the V gene TRBV12-5; TRBD2 is a possible D gene (6 bases). The CDR3 extends over 16 amino acids. Germline V gene sequence: CDR1 LGHNT, CDR2 FRNRAP. Deletions cut 6 bases from V and 3 bases from J, with 17 bases between. The covered CDR3 bases are TGTGCTAGTGGGGTCTTTAGCGGAGGGTACACCGGGGAG. Its protein is CASGVFSGGYTGE. The whole CDR3 sequence is CASGVFSGGYTGELFF. Together with reference TRBV12-5 and TRBJ2-2, the CDR3 gives the full variable domain: DARVTQTPRHKVTEMGQEVTMRCQPILGHNTVFWYRQTMMQGLELLAYFRNRAPLDDSGMPKDRFSAEMPDATLATLKIQPSEPRDSAVYFCASGVFSGGYTGELFFGEGSRLTVL.

This clone appeared many times. The CDR3 end falls 3 residues outside the read, so it is completed with the germline J gene. The chain combines TRBV2 with TRBJ1-2; a weak D match, TRBD1 (6 bases). The germline V and J ends were trimmed by 6 bases and 6 bases, with 20 bases remaining between them. Germline lookup yields CDR1 SNHLY and CDR2 FYNNEI. The CDR3 consists of 15 residues. The CDR3 loop is CASSIRQVTGNGYTF. CDR3 bases read: TGTGCCAGCAGCATCCGACAGGTCACCGGAAATGGC.

This clone was detected ten times or more. The read terminates 3 residues ahead of where the CDR3 ends, so the germline J gene completes it. The V and J genes are TRBV6-2 or TRBV6-3 and TRBJ2-1; D unresolved. Germline V gives CDR1 MNHEY, CDR2 SVGEGT. The V gene lost 6 bases and the J gene lost 6 bases, with 15 bases spanning the gap. CDR3 length: 14 residues. The CDR3 bases that were read are TGTGCCAGCAGCTCCTCCCTCCAGTCCAATGAG. Encoded protein: CASSSSLQSNE. Given in full, the CDR3 is CASSSSLQSNEQFF.

In this sample, this clone turned up many times. The read is 3 residues too short to cover the CDR3 end, so that end is filled in from the germline J gene. V and J are TRBV5-1 and TRBJ2-5; tentatively, D is TRBD1 (6 bases). The CDR3 loop spans 16 amino acids. Trimming removed 4 bases from V and 3 bases from J, with 19 bases in between. Germline loops: CDR1 SGHRS, CDR2 YFSETQ. The DNA read from the CDR3 is TGCGCCAGCAGCCTGGGATCAAGACCAGGGGAAGAGACC. This sequence encodes CASSLGSRPGEET. The complete CDR3 protein is CASSLGSRPGEETQYF.

Ten or more counts support this clone. The read terminates 3 residues ahead of where the CDR3 ends, so the germline J gene completes it. The chain combines TRBV18 with TRBJ2-7, with D possibly TRBD1 on 6 matching bases. The CDR3 contains 14 residues. Trimming stripped 5 bases from V and 2 bases from J, with 13 bases between. Germline V gene data show CDR1 as KGHSH and CDR2 as LQKENI. The covered CDR3 bases are TGTGCCAGCTCATTGGACAGCCTCCCCTACGAG. Translation gives CASSLDSLPYE. The full CDR3 protein reads CASSLDSLPYEQYF.

This clone was counted at least ten times. At one of its ends the junction is not consistent with the germline gene, which may arise from a read error. From the germline J gene comes the end of the CDR3, since the read stops 3 residues before it. V usage is TRBV4-2 and J usage is TRBJ2-1; 8 positions agree with TRBD2. The CDR3 extends over 16 amino acids. Germline V CDR1 and CDR2: LGHNA, YNFKEQ. CDR3 residues: CASSPGLAFPYNEQFF. Partial CDR3 DNA: TGCGCCAGCAGCCCTGGACTAGCATTCCCCTACAATGAG.

This clone has ten or more counts. Read coverage stops 3 residues before the CDR3 terminus; the germline J gene supplies the remainder. V and J are TRBV20-1 and TRBJ2-7; 7 positions match TRBD2. CDR3 length: 15 amino acids. Trimming at V came to 0 bases and at J to 4 bases, leaving 9 bases not matched to a gene. Germline values: CDR1 DFQATT, CDR2 SNEGSKA (reference sequence). CDR3 bases read: TGCAGTGCTAGAGATAAGCGGGGAGGTAAGTACGAG. As protein: CSARDKRGGKYE. The complete CDR3 reads CSARDKRGGKYEQYF.

This clone was seen ten or more times. The read falls 3 residues short of the CDR3 end, and the missing part is taken from the germline J gene. The chain uses TRBV18 and TRBJ1-2; possibly TRBD1 for D (5 bases). V lost 5 bases, J lost 4 bases, and 17 bases lay in between. CDR3 size: 15 residues. Germline loops: CDR1 KGHSH, CDR2 LQKENI. The CDR3 protein is CASSSLDWGLYGYTF. CDR3 DNA (partial): TGTGCCAGCTCATCCCTAGATTGGGGCCTCTATGGC.

Many counts were recorded for this clone. The DNA read from the CDR3 is TGTGCCTGGAGGAGGGGGGGCGCCAGCACCGGGGAG. Residues: CAWRRGGASTGE. The entire CDR3 protein is CAWRRGGASTGELFF. The V and J genes are TRBV30 and TRBJ2-2; D perhaps matches TRBD2 (7 bases). The CDR3 extends 3 residues past the end of the read, so its final part is completed from the germline J gene. V lost 3 bases and J lost 4, with 15 bases in between. Germline V gene data show CDR1 as GTSNPN and CDR2 as SVGIG (reference sequence). This CDR3 has 15 residues.

The sample holds many counts of this clone. The read gets to within 3 residues of the CDR3 end, and the germline J gene fills in the rest. V and J are TRBV29-1 and TRBJ2-5; D unresolved. The CDR3 loop spans 12 amino acids. Germline CDR1 reads SQVTM; CDR2 reads ANQGSEA. Deletions cut 5 bases from V and 1 base from J, with 8 bases between. CDR3 protein: CSVFQSQETQYF. Incomplete CDR3 DNA: TGCAGCGTTTTTCAGAGCCAAGAGACC.

This clone was seen many times. This CDR3 is CASSSGQGGADTEAFF. CDR3 DNA (partial): TGTGCCAGCAGTAGCGGACAGGGGGGGGCGGACACTGAA. V gene TRBV6-2 or TRBV6-3 combines with J gene TRBJ1-1, with 10 bases matching TRBD1. The read finishes 3 residues shy of the CDR3 end, and the germline J gene is used to complete it. The germline gives CDR1 MNHEY, CDR2 SVGEGT. V was pared by 5 bases and J by 3 bases, with 9 bases of the junction left unmatched. The CDR3 loop spans 16 amino acids.

This clone appeared a few times. The CDR3 goes on 3 residues after the read ends, and that part is filled in from the germline J gene. The V call is TRBV29-1, the J call TRBJ1-2; D is undetermined. Germline V gene lookup returns CDR1 SQVTM and CDR2 ANQGSEA. The CDR3 totals 11 residues. CDR3 sequence: CRGRASEGYTF. The part of the CDR3 DNA that was read is TGCCGCGGGCGGGCAAGTGAGGGC.

At least ten counts were recorded for this clone. The read ends 3 residues early relative to the CDR3; the germline J gene fills the gap. The chain carries TRBV6-2 or TRBV6-3 and TRBJ1-1; D is unclear. The CDR3 length is 15 residues. CDR1 is MNHEY, CDR2 SVGEGT, per germline. Trimming stripped 3 bases from V and 7 bases from J, with 18 bases between. Partial CDR3 DNA: TGTGCCAGCAGTTATGGCGCGGGTCCCGCAATTGAA. Translation: CASSYGAGPAIE. The full CDR3 reads CASSYGAGPAIEAFF.

This clone came up many times. Sequencing ends 3 residues short of the CDR3 end; the germline J gene provides the rest. This chain uses TRBV20-1 with TRBJ2-1, with 9 bases aligning to TRBD1. The V and J ends lost 3 bases and 3 bases, in that order; junction bases with no gene match: 9. The CDR3 loop spans 16 amino acids. Germline V gives CDR1 DFQATT, CDR2 SNEGSKA (reference sequence). Incomplete CDR3 DNA: TGCAGTGCTAGGAAAGCGACAGGGGGTTACTACAATGAG. Its protein is CSARKATGGYYNE. The complete CDR3 reads CSARKATGGYYNEQFF.

Notes on this clone: It may be a read error: a sequence one base away is much more abundant. The sequence runs out 3 residues before the end of the CDR3; the remainder is reconstructed from the germline J gene. This chain connects TRBV29-1 to TRBJ1-2; possible D gene TRBD1, 6 bases. The germline V and J ends were trimmed by 3 bases and 3 bases, with 20 bases remaining between them. CDR3 length: 16 residues. CDR1 is SQVTM and CDR2 is ANQGSEA in the germline V gene. CDR3 loop: CSVDGGARGEHYGYTF. The covered CDR3 bases are TGCAGCGTTGATGGGGGCGCCCGGGGAGAGCACTATGGC.

This clone was recorded many times. The read terminates 3 residues ahead of where the CDR3 ends, so the germline J gene completes it. The gene calls are TRBV7-8 and TRBJ1-6; D gene ambiguous. Germline-derived CDR1 and CDR2 are SGHVS and FQNEAQ. There are 14 residues in the CDR3. CDR3 residues: CASSLEGPRFPLHF. The CDR3 DNA, read in part, is TGTGCCAGCAGCTTAGAGGGCCCCCGGTTCCCC.

The sample holds many counts of this clone. Coverage ceases 3 residues before the CDR3 finishes, and the germline J gene fills in the end. The chain joins TRBV7-9 to TRBJ2-7; the match to TRBD2 covers 13 bases. V was clipped by 5 bases and J by 4 bases; unmatched bases: 5. The germline CDR1 and CDR2 sequences are SEHNR and FQNEAQ (reference sequence). The CDR3 is made up of 15 amino acids. CDR3 bases read: TGTGCCAGCAGCACCGGACTAGCGGGAGAGTACGAG. Its translation: CASSTGLAGEYE. The full CDR3 protein reads CASSTGLAGEYEQYF.

The table lists this clone with many counts. CDR3 region: CASSKLDIPGELFF. Incomplete CDR3 DNA: TGTGCCAGCAGCAAATTGGACATTCCCGGGGAG. This sequence joins TRBV7-9 and TRBJ2-2; maybe TRBD1 (5 bases). The observed sequence ends 3 residues before the CDR3 terminus, with the missing tail filled in from the germline J gene. The germline V and J ends were trimmed by 5 bases and 6 bases, with 13 bases remaining between them. The CDR3 runs to 14 residues. Germline CDR1 reads SEHNR; CDR2 reads FQNEAQ (reference sequence).

This clone was seen repeatedly, ten times or more. Here the CDR3 reads CASSQLAYNEQFF. CDR3 bases read: TGTGCCAGCAGCCAGCTAGCATACAATGAG. The gene calls are TRBV7-9 and TRBJ2-1; the D gene is possibly TRBD2 (5 bases). The read ends 3 residues before the CDR3 terminus; that terminus is restored from the germline J gene. CDR1 is SEHNR and CDR2 is FQNEAQ in the germline V gene (reference sequence). This CDR3 comprises 13 residues. V was pared by 5 bases and J by 4 bases, with 9 bases between.

This clone was seen repeatedly, ten times or more. The read terminates 3 residues ahead of where the CDR3 ends, so the germline J gene completes it. The gene calls are TRBV5-1 and TRBJ2-3; 11 nucleotides agree with TRBD1. V shed 3 bases, J shed 2 bases, and the junction held 2 bases outside the gene matches. From germline, CDR1 is SGHRS and CDR2 YFSETQ. This CDR3 is 15 amino acids long. CDR3 in amino acids: CASSWGQGDTDTQYF. The DNA read from the CDR3 is TGCGCCAGCAGCTGGGGACAGGGGGACACAGATACG.

This clone appeared many times. Sequencing ends 3 residues short of the CDR3 end; the germline J gene provides the rest. The chain uses TRBV10-2 and TRBJ2-7; TRBD2 might be the D (5 bases). Between the trimmed V and J ends, which lost 6 bases and 0 bases, there was a span of 12 bases. The CDR3 sequence is 14 residues long. Germline CDR1 and CDR2: WSHSY and SAAADI. The DNA read from the CDR3 is TGCGCCAGCAGAAATCATGCGGGCTCCTACGAG. Translating gives CASRNHAGSYE. The whole CDR3 region reads CASRNHAGSYEQYF.